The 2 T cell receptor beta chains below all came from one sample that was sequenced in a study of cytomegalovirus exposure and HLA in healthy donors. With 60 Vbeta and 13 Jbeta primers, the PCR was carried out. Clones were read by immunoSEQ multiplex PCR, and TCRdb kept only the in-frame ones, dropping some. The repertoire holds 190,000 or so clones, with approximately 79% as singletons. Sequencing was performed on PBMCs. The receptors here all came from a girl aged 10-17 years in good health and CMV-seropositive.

CDR3 DNA: TGTGCCAGCAGCCCTCTGTTGGAGACCCAGTACTTC. It is translated as CASSPLLETQYF. The chain links TRBV5-6 to TRBJ2-5; unclear D gene. The CDR3 covers 12 residues. Trimming removed 4 bases at V and 5 bases at J, with 9 bases between. In germline, CDR1 is SGHDT, CDR2 YYEEEE.

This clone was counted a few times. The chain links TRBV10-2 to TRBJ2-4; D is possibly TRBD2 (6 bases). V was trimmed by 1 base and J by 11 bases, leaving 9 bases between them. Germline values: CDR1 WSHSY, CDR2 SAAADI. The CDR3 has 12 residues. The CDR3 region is CASSEYSGVQYF. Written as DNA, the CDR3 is TGCGCCAGCAGTGAGTATTCGGGGGTTCAGTACTTC.